The sequence of this TCR beta chain was determined in a study of T cells in severe cutaneous drug reactions. Study conclusions and caveats: TRBV12-4 use rose strongly in carbamazepine-induced Stevens-Johnson syndrome or toxic epidermal necrolysis, averaging about 32% in blister cells and 4.5% to 6.5% in PBMC.

This clonotype is classed as medium-sized by frequency. Its antigen remains unidentified. TCR subtype-specific primers in iRepertoire multiplex PCR prepared libraries for bulk and single-cell sequencing. Bulk TCR beta libraries: multiplex PCR with V-, D- and J-region primers. Input for bulk TCR libraries: roughly 100-550 ng RNA per sample. Following a re-call of the multiplex PCR reads, TCRdb has one entry per CDR3 protein and lacks DNA. The repertoire shows under 2,000 distinct CDR3 sequences; the top ten hold around 13%. Germline CDR1 MNHEY, CDR2 SVGAGI. The CDR3 runs to 14 residues. Carbamazepine had induced Stevens-Johnson syndrome or toxic epidermal necrolysis in the sequenced donors.

The TCR comes from a human donor with Stevens-Johnson syndrome, a severe cutaneous drug reaction. Sequenced material: PBMCs. The J gene is TRBJ1-3, the V gene TRBV6-5; TCRdb names TRBD1, which stays unverified in the absence of DNA. CDR3 amino acids: CASSYGASGNTIYF.